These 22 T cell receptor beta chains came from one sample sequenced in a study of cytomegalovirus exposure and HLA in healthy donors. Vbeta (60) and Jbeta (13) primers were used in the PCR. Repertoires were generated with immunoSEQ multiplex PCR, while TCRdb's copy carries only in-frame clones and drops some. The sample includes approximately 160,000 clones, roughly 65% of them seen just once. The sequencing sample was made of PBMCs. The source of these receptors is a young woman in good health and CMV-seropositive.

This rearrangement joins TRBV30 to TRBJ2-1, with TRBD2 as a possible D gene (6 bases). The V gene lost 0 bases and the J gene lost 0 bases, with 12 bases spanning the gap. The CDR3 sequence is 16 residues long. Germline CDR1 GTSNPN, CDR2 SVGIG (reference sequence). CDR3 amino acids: CAWSVERGNSYNEQFF. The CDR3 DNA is TGTGCCTGGAGTGTCGAACGCGGGAACTCCTACAATGAGCAGTTCTTC.

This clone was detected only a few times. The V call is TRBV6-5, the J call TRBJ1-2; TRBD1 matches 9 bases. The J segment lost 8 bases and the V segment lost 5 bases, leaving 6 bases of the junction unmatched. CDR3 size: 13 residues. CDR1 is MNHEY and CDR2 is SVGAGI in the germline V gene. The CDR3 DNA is TGTGCCAGCAGTAGGACAGGGGTGAAAGGCTACACCTTC. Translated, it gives CASSRTGVKGYTF.

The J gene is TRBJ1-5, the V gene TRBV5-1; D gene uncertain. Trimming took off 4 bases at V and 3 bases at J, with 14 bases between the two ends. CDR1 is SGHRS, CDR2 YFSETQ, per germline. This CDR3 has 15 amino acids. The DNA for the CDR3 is TGCGCCAGCAGCAGGTCCCCGGACTACAATCAGCCCCAGCATTTT. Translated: CASSRSPDYNQPQHF.

Here the CDR3 DNA reads TGCGCCAGCAGCTTGGCCGGTAACGGAGGCCTCTCGGAGCAGTTCTTC. Translating gives CASSLAGNGGLSEQFF. The J gene is TRBJ2-1, the V gene TRBV5-1; weak D call: TRBD2 (5 bases). V lost 0 bases, J lost 10 bases, and 20 bases lay in between. Germline CDR1 and CDR2: SGHRS and YFSETQ. This CDR3 is 16 amino acids long.

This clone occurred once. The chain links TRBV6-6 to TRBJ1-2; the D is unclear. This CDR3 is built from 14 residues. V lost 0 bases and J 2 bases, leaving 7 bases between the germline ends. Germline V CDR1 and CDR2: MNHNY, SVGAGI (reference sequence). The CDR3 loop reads CASSYSDLNYGYTF. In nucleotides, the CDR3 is TGTGCCAGCAGTTACTCGGACTTGAACTATGGCTACACCTTC.

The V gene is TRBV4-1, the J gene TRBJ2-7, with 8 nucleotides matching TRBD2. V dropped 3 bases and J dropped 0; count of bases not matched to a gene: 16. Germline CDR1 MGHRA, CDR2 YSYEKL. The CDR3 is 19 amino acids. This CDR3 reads CASSQVGDFEAGVSYEQYF. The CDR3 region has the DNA TGCGCCAGCAGCCAGGTCGGGGACTTTGAAGCGGGAGTCTCCTACGAGCAGTACTTC.

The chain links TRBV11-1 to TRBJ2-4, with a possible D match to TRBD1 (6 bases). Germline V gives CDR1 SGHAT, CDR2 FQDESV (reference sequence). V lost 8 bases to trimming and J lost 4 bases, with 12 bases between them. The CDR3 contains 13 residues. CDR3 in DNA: TGTGCCAGCGGACAGAATCTAAAAAACATTCAGTACTTC. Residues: CASGQNLKNIQYF.

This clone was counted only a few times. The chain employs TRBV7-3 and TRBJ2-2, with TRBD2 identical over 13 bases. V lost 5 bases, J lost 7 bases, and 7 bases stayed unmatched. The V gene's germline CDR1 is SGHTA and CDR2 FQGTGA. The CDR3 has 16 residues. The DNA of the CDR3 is TGTGCCAGCAGCCGGACTAGCGGGAGTCAGGGCGGGGAGCTGTTTTTT. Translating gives CASSRTSGSQGGELFF.

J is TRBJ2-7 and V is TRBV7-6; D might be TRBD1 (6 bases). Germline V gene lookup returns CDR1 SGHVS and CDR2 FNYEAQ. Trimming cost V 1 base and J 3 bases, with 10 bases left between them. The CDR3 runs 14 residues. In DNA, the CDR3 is TGTGCCAGCAGCTTAGGGGGGCTAAACTACGAGCAGTACTTC. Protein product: CASSLGGLNYEQYF.

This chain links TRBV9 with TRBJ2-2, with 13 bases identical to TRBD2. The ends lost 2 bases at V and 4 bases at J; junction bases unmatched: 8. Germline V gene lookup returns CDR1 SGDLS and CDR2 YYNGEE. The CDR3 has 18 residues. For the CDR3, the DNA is TGTGCCAGCAGCGTTTCCACTAGCGGGAGGGCCACCACCGGGGAGCTGTTTTTT. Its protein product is CASSVSTSGRATTGELFF.

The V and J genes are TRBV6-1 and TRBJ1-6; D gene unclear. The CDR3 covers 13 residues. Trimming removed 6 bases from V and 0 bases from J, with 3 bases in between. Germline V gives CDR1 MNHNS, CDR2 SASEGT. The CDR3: CASRSSYNSPLHF. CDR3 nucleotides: TGTGCCAGCAGGAGCTCCTATAATTCACCCCTCCACTTT.

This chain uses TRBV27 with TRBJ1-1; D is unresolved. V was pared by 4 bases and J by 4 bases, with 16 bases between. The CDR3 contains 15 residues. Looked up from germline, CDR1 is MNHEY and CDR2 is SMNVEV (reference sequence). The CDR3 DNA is TGTGCCAGCAGTTGGATAGGGCGGGGTGGCACTGAAGCTTTCTTT. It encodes CASSWIGRGGTEAFF.

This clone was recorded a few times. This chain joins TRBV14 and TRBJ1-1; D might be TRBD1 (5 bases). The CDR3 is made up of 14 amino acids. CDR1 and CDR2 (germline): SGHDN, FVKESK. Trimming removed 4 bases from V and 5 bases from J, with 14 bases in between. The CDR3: CASSRRDEGTEAFF. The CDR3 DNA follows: TGTGCCAGCAGCCGGCGGGACGAGGGGACTGAAGCTTTCTTT.

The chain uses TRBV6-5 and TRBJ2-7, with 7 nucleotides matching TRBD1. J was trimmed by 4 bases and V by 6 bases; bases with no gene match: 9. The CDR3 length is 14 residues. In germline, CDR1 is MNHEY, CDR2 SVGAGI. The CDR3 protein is CASRSQGKGYEQYF. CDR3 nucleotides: TGTGCCAGCAGGTCACAGGGGAAGGGTTACGAGCAGTACTTC.

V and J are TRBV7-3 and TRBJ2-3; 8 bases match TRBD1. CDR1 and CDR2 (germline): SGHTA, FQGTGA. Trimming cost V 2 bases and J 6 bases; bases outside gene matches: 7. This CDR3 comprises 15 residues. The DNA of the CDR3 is TGTGCCAGCAGCTTAGGACAGGGCCTCTATGATACGCAGTATTTT. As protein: CASSLGQGLYDTQYF.

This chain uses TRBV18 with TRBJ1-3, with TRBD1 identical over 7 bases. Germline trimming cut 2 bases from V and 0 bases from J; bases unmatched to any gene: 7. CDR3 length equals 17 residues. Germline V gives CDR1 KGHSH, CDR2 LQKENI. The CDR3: CASSPFGQASSGNTIYF. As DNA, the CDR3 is TGTGCCAGCTCACCATTTGGACAGGCGAGCTCTGGAAACACCATATATTTT.

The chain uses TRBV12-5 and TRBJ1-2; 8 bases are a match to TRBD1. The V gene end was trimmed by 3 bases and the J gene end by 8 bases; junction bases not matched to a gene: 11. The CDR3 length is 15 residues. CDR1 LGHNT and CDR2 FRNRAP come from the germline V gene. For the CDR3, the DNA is TGTGCTAGTGGTTTCGCAGGACAGGGTCTAGAGGGCTACACCTTC. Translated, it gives CASGFAGQGLEGYTF.

The CDR3 bases are TGTGCCAGCAGTCCCCCCGGGAGGGGGAACACTGAAGCTTTCTTT. This encodes CASSPPGRGNTEAFF. The chain employs TRBV28 and TRBJ1-1; tentative D call: TRBD1 (5 bases). The V gene lost 5 bases and the J gene lost 1 base, with 14 bases spanning the gap. This CDR3 region has 15 residues. Germline loops: CDR1 MDHEN, CDR2 SYDVKM.

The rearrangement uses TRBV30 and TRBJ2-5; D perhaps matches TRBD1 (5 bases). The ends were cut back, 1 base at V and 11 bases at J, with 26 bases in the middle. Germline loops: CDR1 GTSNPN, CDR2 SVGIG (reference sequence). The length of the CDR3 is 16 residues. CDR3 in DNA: TGTGCCTGGAGTGCTGGGATTCACCCAGGGCCTGAGGAGCAGTACTTC. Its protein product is CAWSAGIHPGPEEQYF.

CDR3 protein: CASSASTLAGGTQYF. CDR3 in DNA: TGTGCCAGCAGCGCTAGCACACTAGCGGGAGGTACCCAGTACTTC. The chain uses TRBV9 and TRBJ2-5, with TRBD2 matching 12 bases. J lost 8 bases, V lost 3 bases, and 8 bases had no gene match. This CDR3 comprises 15 residues. Germline CDR1 and CDR2: SGDLS and YYNGEE. Drawing the rest from reference TRBV9 and TRBJ2-5, the complete variable domain is DSGVTQTPKHLITATGQRVTLRCSPRSGDLSVYWYQQSLDQGLQFLIQYYNGEERAKGNILERFSAQQFPDLHSELNLSSLELGDSALYFCASSASTLAGGTQYFGPGTRLLVL.

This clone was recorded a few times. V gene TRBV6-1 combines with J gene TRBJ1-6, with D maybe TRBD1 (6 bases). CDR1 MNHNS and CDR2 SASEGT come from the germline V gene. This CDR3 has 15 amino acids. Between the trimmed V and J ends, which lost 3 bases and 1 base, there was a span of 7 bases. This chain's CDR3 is CASSEQGSYNSPLHF. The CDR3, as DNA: TGTGCCAGCAGTGAGCAGGGGTCCTATAATTCACCCCTCCACTTT.

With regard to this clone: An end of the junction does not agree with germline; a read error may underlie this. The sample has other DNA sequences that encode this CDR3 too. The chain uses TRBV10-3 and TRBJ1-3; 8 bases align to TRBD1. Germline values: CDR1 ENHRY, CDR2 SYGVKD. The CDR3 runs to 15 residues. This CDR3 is CAISEDRAEGNTIYF. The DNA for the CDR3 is TGTGCCATCAGCGAGGACAGGGCAGAGGGAAATACCATATATTTT.